Listed below are T cell receptor beta chains from one sample, sequenced in a study of CD8 T cells in ankylosing spondylitis. One entry per CDR3 protein, called by TCRdb with MiXCR from the 5' RACE reads. The sample has about 800,000 distinct CDR3 sequences; roughly 10% are singletons. The sequenced sample consisted of blood, either unsorted or a sorted T cell fraction (not recorded which). The receptors were sampled from a male donor with ankylosing spondylitis. CDR3s include the opening cysteine and the closing phenylalanine or tryptophan. Each record gives: clone size, V gene, D gene, J gene, CDR3 protein, CDR3 DNA. D genes are given only for firm matches. A clone size is listed for some rows: how often the clone was seen (once, few, many), or a class if it is expanded.

>few|TRBV20-1|TRBD2|TRBJ2-3
CSARGALGTSGARGTDTQYF
TGCAGTGCTAGAGGGGCGTTGGGGACTAGCGGGGCACGTGGGACAGATACGCAGTATTTT
>-|TRBV20-1|-|TRBJ1-4
CSASGRLNEKLFF
TGCAGTGCTAGTGGTAGACTTAATGAAAAACTGTTTTTT
>few|TRBV28|TRBD1|TRBJ1-2
CASRRTGARGYTF
TGTGCCAGCAGACGGACAGGGGCACGAGGCTACACCTTC
>-|TRBV5-1|TRBD1|TRBJ2-7
CASSFGTGSVQQYF
TGCGCCAGCAGCTTCGGGACAGGGTCGGTCCAGCAGTACTTC
>-|TRBV7-9|TRBD1|TRBJ2-7
CASSLGLQGAYEQYF
TGTGCCAGCAGCTTAGGTTTACAGGGGGCCTACGAGCAGTACTTC
>-|TRBV5-1|-|TRBJ2-7
CASSLDSGSIYEQYF
TGCGCCAGCAGCTTGGATAGCGGATCCATCTACGAGCAGTACTTC
>-|TRBV10-3|-|TRBJ1-4
CAIGDEKLFF
TGTGCCATCGGGGACGAAAAACTGTTTTTT
>many|TRBV7-8|-|TRBJ2-1
CASSLRRGSYNEQFF
TGTGCCAGCAGCTTAAGGAGGGGATCCTACAATGAGCAGTTCTTC
>many|TRBV4-2|TRBD2|TRBJ2-2
CASSQVRGGADTGELFF
TGTGCCAGCAGCCAAGTCCGCGGGGGGGCCGACACCGGGGAGCTGTTTTTT
>few|TRBV12-3/TRBV12-4|-|TRBJ2-1
CASSLSALTWDEQFF
TGTGCCAGCAGTTTATCCGCCTTAACTTGGGATGAGCAGTTCTTC